The clone carrying this T cell receptor beta chain is a singleton in its sample. This specimen belongs to a study of blood T cell repertoires in COVID-19. In the original workflow: Scientists estimated how many nucleated cells there were by amplifying reference gene primers. Generated by immunoSEQ multiplex PCR, the TCRdb table keeps only in-frame clones and is missing some. V and J calls and clone size are as listed in that table; D and trimming were resolved from the DNA. Of 170,000 or so clones in the sample, about four fifths were seen once. This CDR3 spans 15 amino acids. Germline assignment: CDR1 KGHDR and CDR2 SFDVKD. Unmatched junction bases numbered 6, after V lost 6 bases and J lost 6 bases.

The receptor's source is a man aged 18 to 29 with active or convalescent COVID-19. The sample taken for sequencing was peripheral blood. The gene calls are TRBV24-1 and TRBJ1-5; 11 positions agree with TRBD1. CDR3 loop: CATSPGQGAFQPQHF. DNA of the CDR3: TGTGCCACCAGTCCTGGACAGGGGGCATTTCAGCCCCAGCATTTT.